Listed below are T cell receptor beta chains from one sample, sequenced in a study of Ad26.COV2.S vaccination and SARS-CoV-2 variants. This table comes from immunoSEQ multiplex PCR, and its TCRdb copy is limited to in-frame clones, with some not included. The profile shows 300,000 to 400,000 clones, roughly nine tenths of them singletons. Sequenced here: peripheral blood, sampled after recovery from COVID-19. The receptors were gathered from a human donor who had recovered from COVID-19. The CDR3 runs from the conserved cysteine through the conserved F or W.

j_call	v_call	cdr3_aa
TRBJ1-3	TRBV5-1	CASSLAGTGNTIYF
TRBJ1-6	TRBV9	CASSVQDFPNSPLHF
TRBJ1-5	TRBV7-9	CASSFTDSNQPQHF
TRBJ2-6	TRBV10-3	CAITQGGSGANVLTF
TRBJ1-1	TRBV5-1	CASSLVGVPEAFF
TRBJ1-4	TRBV7-9	CASSPPSGRNEKLFF
TRBJ1-4	TRBV5-6	CASSPSRDRGGLEKLFF
TRBJ2-7	TRBV3-1/TRBV3-2	CASSQFGTTREQYF
TRBJ2-5	TRBV9	CASSPRGTQETQYF
TRBJ2-7	TRBV5-1	CASSLVVAAEQYF
TRBJ1-1	TRBV10-1	CASTETLNTEAFF
TRBJ1-2	TRBV6-5	CASSRAWNSQGYTF